This T cell receptor beta chain was recovered during a study of T cell responses to AZD1222 COVID-19 vaccine. Study-wide points: Reportedly, nearly half of unique spike TCRs recognized epitopes outside B.1.351/B.1.1.7 mutations.

With 3 bases removed from V and 3 bases from J, the gap between germline ends came to 12 bases. The CDR3 extends over 14 amino acids. Germline CDR1 ENHRY, CDR2 SYGVKD. Turning to this clone: As yet, its antigen is unknown.

Generated by immunoSEQ multiplex PCR, the TCRdb table keeps only in-frame clones and is missing some. The table lists more than 85,000 clones, 85% to 95% of them singletons, with 7.8% in the top ten. The V gene is TRBV10-3, the J gene TRBJ2-7; TRBD2 is a possible D gene (6 bases). This material consisted of peripheral blood, taken on day 0 of AZD1222 vaccination. This TCR came from an adult in good health. The DNA for the CDR3 is TGTGCCATCAGTGACCCGGGACTCCGCTACGAGCAGTACTTC. Protein product: CAISDPGLRYEQYF.